This TCR beta chain was retrieved from a study of STAT5B mutations in CD4+ large granular lymphocyte leukemia. Study details: Healthy donors showed HLA-associated enrichment of the CDR3 'QG' motif. The study, taken as a whole, reports: The CD4+ versus CD8+ T-LGLL clonality difference may reflect limited sample size. Patient CD4-sorted repertoires looked more clonal than healthy CD4+ repertoires, even without putative leukemic clones. Compared with healthy controls (2/35), patient top clones favored TRBV06 (8/27).

The assay was immunoSEQ multiplex PCR, and TCRdb's table has in-frame clones only and misses some. The sample consists of roughly 40,000 clones, about 86% of them appearing once. The CDR3 length is 12 residues. CDR1 is SGHRS and CDR2 is YFSETQ in the germline V gene. V was cut by 3 bases and J by 7 bases, with 11 bases left in between. A remark on this clone: Its cognate antigen is unknown.

This TCR was recovered from a human donor in good health. The sequenced material came from CD4+ T cells from blood buffy coats. This chain uses TRBV5-1 with TRBJ2-7; D is possibly TRBD2 (6 bases). The CDR3, as DNA: TGCGCCAGCAGCTGGGGGGTAGGGGAGCAGTACTTC. This encodes CASSWGVGEQYF.